This is a list of T cell receptor beta chains from one sample in a study of blood T cell repertoires in COVID-19. TCRdb's table, derived via immunoSEQ multiplex PCR, lists solely in-frame clones and lacks some. The sample consists of 120,000 to 150,000 clones, under 80% of them appearing once. Sequencing was performed on peripheral blood. These receptors were taken from a man aged 55 to 69 with acute or convalescent COVID-19. Both conserved end residues are part of each CDR3. Fields, in order: J gene, V gene, D gene, clone size, CDR3 protein, CDR3 DNA. A D gene is named only where the DNA matches it firmly. Rows may omit the clone size; those that give it use once, few, many or a size class.

TRBJ2-1 TRBV28 TRBD2 NA CANGGGLYNEQFF TGTGCCAACGGGGGGGGGCTCTACAATGAGCAGTTCTTC
TRBJ1-3 TRBV30 TRBD1 NA CAWDRVAGNTIYF TGTGCCTGGGACAGGGTGGCTGGAAACACCATATATTTT
TRBJ2-5 TRBV5-1 TRBD2 NA CASSPGVAGGETQYF TGCGCCAGCAGCCCCGGGGTAGCGGGAGGCGAGACCCAGTACTTC
TRBJ2-3 TRBV7-3 NA NA CASSLSGGTDTQYF TGTGCCAGCAGCCTAAGCGGTGGCACAGATACGCAGTATTTT
TRBJ2-3 TRBV4-2 NA once CASSQARGTQYF TGTGCCAGCAGCCAGGCCAGGGGTACGCAGTATTTT
TRBJ2-7 TRBV6-2/TRBV6-3 NA NA CASSVGLLSYEQYF TGTGCCAGCAGTGTGGGACTTCTCTCCTACGAGCAGTACTTC
TRBJ1-2 TRBV28 TRBD1 few CASSLSQGAILYGYTF TGTGCCAGCAGTTTATCCCAGGGGGCGATTTTGTATGGCTACACCTTC
TRBJ1-5 TRBV10-3 TRBD1 NA CAIRQGDGNQPQHF TGTGCCATCAGGCAGGGGGATGGCAATCAGCCCCAGCATTTT
TRBJ2-3 TRBV13 TRBD2 NA CASSGPEREPDTQYF TGTGCCAGCAGCGGCCCCGAGCGGGAGCCAGATACGCAGTATTTT
TRBJ1-1 TRBV11-2 NA few CASSLSGNTEAFF TGTGCCAGCAGCCTCTCAGGGAACACTGAAGCTTTCTTT
TRBJ2-5 TRBV28 NA NA CASSSLSDYQETQYF TGTGCCAGCAGTTCCCTTTCGGACTACCAAGAGACCCAGTACTTC
TRBJ2-1 TRBV5-1 TRBD1 NA CASSLGDSEHEQFF TGCGCCAGCAGCCTTGGGGACAGCGAGCATGAGCAGTTCTTC
TRBJ2-3 TRBV4-1 NA once CASSQARDTQYF TGCGCCAGCAGCCAAGCCAGAGATACGCAGTATTTT
TRBJ2-3 TRBV29-1 TRBD1 once CSVRDRGVTNTQYF TGCAGCGTCCGGGACAGGGGGGTCACGAATACGCAGTATTTT
TRBJ2-2 TRBV28 NA few CASTLAGTGELFF TGTGCCAGCACTTTGGCAGGGACCGGGGAGCTGTTTTTT
TRBJ2-7 TRBV27 NA NA CASSPHRSGEQYF TGTGCCAGCAGTCCCCATCGATCGGGGGAGCAGTACTTC
TRBJ2-1 TRBV5-1 TRBD1 NA CASSLWAAGGADEQFF TGCGCCAGCAGCTTGTGGGCGGCAGGGGGCGCGGATGAGCAGTTCTTC
TRBJ1-2 TRBV6-5 NA NA CASSRLVGYGYTF TGTGCCAGCAGCCGACTCGTGGGCTATGGCTACACCTTC
TRBJ2-5 TRBV20-1 NA NA CSAYYGKTQYF TGCAGTGCTTACTACGGGAAGACCCAGTACTTC
TRBJ2-1 TRBV7-6 NA NA CASSLQGLPPDNEQFF TGTGCCAGCAGTTTACAGGGCCTTCCTCCTGACAATGAGCAGTTCTTC
TRBJ2-3 TRBV7-5 NA NA CARSLRRAGGPADTQYF TGTGCCAGAAGCTTAAGGCGCGCGGGAGGGCCGGCAGATACGCAGTATTTT
TRBJ2-7 TRBV5-5 NA NA CASSFSGLQGGEQYF TGTGCCAGCAGCTTCTCAGGCCTCCAGGGGGGCGAGCAGTACTTC
TRBJ1-6 TRBV6-5 NA NA CASSYSLTRPLHF TGTGCCAGCAGTTACTCGTTGACCAGGCCCCTCCACTTT
TRBJ2-2 TRBV7-2 TRBD2 NA CASSWGLAGGPGGELFF TGTGCCAGCAGCTGGGGACTAGCGGGAGGGCCCGGCGGGGAGCTGTTTTTT
TRBJ2-1 TRBV24-1 NA NA CATFGGGDSYNEQFF TGTGCCACCTTCGGGGGAGGCGACTCCTACAATGAGCAGTTCTTC
TRBJ1-5 TRBV10-3 NA few CAISDSKGRMGSNQPQHF TGTGCCATCAGTGACAGTAAGGGGCGTATGGGGAGCAATCAGCCCCAGCATTTT
TRBJ2-7 TRBV7-9 NA few CASSLLGRGNTYEQYF TGTGCCAGCAGCCTCCTTGGGAGGGGGAACACCTACGAGCAGTACTTC
TRBJ1-5 TRBV27 NA NA CASSPFSSGQPQHF TGTGCCAGCAGTCCCTTTAGTTCGGGTCAGCCCCAGCATTTT
TRBJ2-7 TRBV5-1 TRBD2 NA CASSSQPSGKVPYEQYF TGCGCCAGCAGCTCCCAACCTAGCGGGAAGGTGCCCTACGAGCAGTACTTC
TRBJ2-7 TRBV6-6 NA NA CASTPWPEGKQYF TGTGCCAGCACCCCCTGGCCAGAGGGTAAGCAGTACTTC
TRBJ2-6 TRBV7-9 NA NA CASGPWEANRANVLTF TGTGCCAGCGGCCCATGGGAGGCCAATCGGGCCAACGTCCTGACTTTC
TRBJ2-3 TRBV2 NA NA CASSEWTIKGTQYF TGTGCCAGCAGTGAATGGACAATCAAGGGCACGCAGTATTTT
TRBJ1-2 TRBV12-3/TRBV12-4 NA NA CASSKGQDHGYTF TGTGCCAGCAGTAAGGGGCAGGACCATGGCTACACCTTC
TRBJ2-3 TRBV13 TRBD2 few CASFTTSGSSDTQYF TGTGCCAGCTTCACGACTAGCGGGAGCTCAGATACGCAGTATTTT
TRBJ2-3 TRBV7-8 NA NA CASSSRGSGHSTDTQYF TGTGCCAGCAGTTCGCGGGGAAGCGGTCATAGCACAGATACGCAGTATTTT
TRBJ2-2 TRBV4-1 TRBD1 few CASSQVQGDTGELFF TGCGCCAGCAGCCAAGTCCAGGGGGACACCGGGGAGCTGTTTTTT
TRBJ2-5 TRBV6-5 NA NA CASSYDRSQETQYF TGTGCCAGCAGTTATGACAGAAGCCAAGAGACCCAGTACTTC
TRBJ1-2 TRBV21-1 NA NA CASSYYTGYGYTF TGTGCCAGCAGCTATTACACAGGGTACGGCTACACCTTC
TRBJ2-1 TRBV4-1 NA NA CASSQEGGSGWGSYNEQFF TGCGCCAGCAGCCAAGAAGGAGGGTCGGGGTGGGGCTCCTACAATGAGCAGTTCTTC
TRBJ2-2 TRBV9 TRBD2 NA CASSPTLAGAGPGELFF TGTGCCAGCAGCCCAACTCTAGCGGGAGCCGGTCCCGGGGAGCTGTTTTTT
TRBJ2-1 TRBV18 NA NA CASSPPEYNEQFF TGTGCCAGCTCACCCCCAGAATACAATGAGCAGTTCTTC